One T cell receptor beta chain is described in this entry. The antigen remains unidentified. Each CDR3 protein is one row after TCRdb ran MiXCR on the 5' RACE reads. The repertoire includes over 300,000 distinct CDR3 sequences, 20% of them detected once, and roughly 23% sits in the top ten. The data were taken from a study of T-cell memory formation after mild COVID-19. Study summary: Across donors, TCR clusters were largely donor specific.

Findings and limits, study-wide: Researchers found some responding clones in pre-infection memory, a sign that cross-reactive memory joined.

Trimming removed 3 bases from V and 8 bases from J, with 16 bases in between. The CDR3 runs to 14 residues. Germline CDR1 is MNHEY and CDR2 is SMNVEV (reference sequence). The rearrangement links TRBV27 to TRBJ1-2; D gene unclear. The TCR comes from a young man who had mild COVID-19 (a few samples of this study predate the infection). Cell type and time point are not known. Material for sequencing was PBMCs or a T cell subset sorted from them (not recorded which). This CDR3 is CASSLHRAGYGYTF. DNA for the CDR3: TGTGCCAGCAGTTTGCACAGAGCCGGGTACGGCTACACCTTC.